The 14 T cell receptor beta chains reported below all come from one sample, sequenced in a study of identical twins. Each CDR3 protein is one row after TCRdb ran MiXCR on the 5' RACE reads. Of hundreds of thousands of distinct CDR3 sequences listed, 20% to 25% are singletons. This sample also appeared in a second study, on T cells expressing NK-cell markers.

Sequences were obtained from PBMCs. The receptors here all came from a woman between 18 and 30 years old in good health.

The rearrangement links TRBV20-1 to TRBJ1-4, with a possible D match to TRBD1 (5 bases). The CDR3 runs to 13 residues. V lost 4 bases and J 7 bases, leaving 13 bases between the germline ends. Germline V CDR1 and CDR2: DFQATT, SNEGSKA (reference sequence). The CDR3 sequence is CSAKRGGREKLFF. For the CDR3, the DNA is TGCAGTGCTAAGCGGGGCGGTCGTGAAAAACTGTTTTTT.

By share, this clonotype counts as medium-sized. The J gene is TRBJ2-7, the V gene TRBV20-1, with TRBD2 matching over 8 bases. There are 13 residues in the CDR3. The germline CDR1 and CDR2 sequences are DFQATT and SNEGSKA (reference sequence). V shed 1 base and J 4 bases; nucleotides not matched to a gene: 3. CDR3 DNA: TGCAGTGCTAGAGGGGAGCGGGAGTACGAGCAGTACTTC. Amino acids: CSARGEREYEQYF.

The chain carries TRBV6-2 or TRBV6-3 and TRBJ2-4; 12 nucleotides match TRBD2. The CDR3 is 15 residues long. V was pared by 5 bases and J by 5 bases, with 4 bases of the junction left unmatched. Germline values: CDR1 MNHEY, CDR2 SVGEGT. CDR3 sequence (DNA): TGTGCCAGCAGTCGGACTAGCGGGGCCGAAAACATTCAGTACTTC. Protein sequence: CASSRTSGAENIQYF.

This rearrangement joins TRBV9 to TRBJ2-7; the match to TRBD1 covers 10 bases. Looked up from germline, CDR1 is SGDLS and CDR2 is YYNGEE. Germline trimming cut 0 bases from V and 5 bases from J; bases unmatched to any gene: 2. This CDR3 has 14 residues. CDR3 nucleotide sequence: TGTGCCAGCAGCGTAGACGGGACAGGGGACGAGCAGTACTTC. Translated: CASSVDGTGDEQYF.

This clonotype was detected only a few times. V and J are TRBV21-1 and TRBJ2-7. TRBV21-1 is a pseudogene locus. The CDR3 covers 14 residues. The CDR3 nucleotides are TGTGCCAGCAGCAAACGAAGGGATACCTACGAGCAGTACTTC. Amino acid sequence: CASSKRRDTYEQYF.

Here the CDR3 reads CASSPDRQNYGYTF. Here the CDR3 DNA reads TGTGCCAGCAGTCCGGACAGACAAAACTATGGCTACACCTTC. The V gene is TRBV12-3 or TRBV12-4, the J gene TRBJ1-2, with a weak D call TRBD1 (6 bases). The CDR3 loop spans 14 amino acids. V gave up 5 bases and J gave up 2 bases, with 12 bases separating them.

In its sample, this clonotype was seen a few times. The gene calls are TRBV7-8 and TRBJ2-1; 7 nucleotides line up with TRBD2. The germline V gene encodes CDR1 SGHVS and CDR2 FQNEAQ. J lost 1 base, V lost 7 bases, and 10 bases had no gene match. CDR3 size: 16 residues. CDR3 loop: CASTQGGGVSYNEQFF. DNA of the CDR3: TGTGCCAGCACTCAGGGCGGGGGAGTATCCTACAATGAGCAGTTCTTC.

This chain connects TRBV20-1 to TRBJ1-4; no firm D call. This CDR3 is 11 amino acids long. Trimming cost V 7 bases and J 2 bases, with 5 bases left between them. Germline V gives CDR1 DFQATT, CDR2 SNEGSKA (reference sequence). The CDR3 sequence is CSGQTNEKLFF. The CDR3, as DNA: TGCAGTGGGCAGACTAATGAAAAACTGTTTTTT.

The CDR3 nucleotides read TGTGCCAGCAGTTCGATTCGGGACACCTCTGGAAACACCATATATTTT. It is translated as CASSSIRDTSGNTIYF. V and J are TRBV28 and TRBJ1-3; TRBD1 is a possible D gene (6 bases). V was cut by 4 bases and J by 0 bases, with 13 bases left in between. Germline V gene data show CDR1 as MDHEN and CDR2 as SYDVKM. This CDR3 contains 16 residues.

The rearrangement uses TRBV5-1 and TRBJ2-2; 10 nucleotides agree with TRBD1. The junction had 9 bases not matched to a gene; V was cut back by 2 bases and J by 2 bases. This CDR3 is 18 amino acids long. In germline, CDR1 is SGHRS, CDR2 YFSETQ. The CDR3 sequence is CASSFPFRQGANTGELFF. CDR3 DNA: TGCGCCAGCAGCTTCCCATTTAGACAGGGGGCAAACACCGGGGAGCTGTTTTTT.

This clonotype was detected a few times. The chain couples TRBV7-3 to TRBJ1-2; 9 nucleotides match TRBD1. CDR1 and CDR2 (germline): SGHTA, FQGTGA. The J segment lost 7 bases and the V segment lost 5 bases, leaving 8 bases of the junction unmatched. CDR3 size: 14 residues. In nucleotides, the CDR3 is TGTGCCAGCAGCACACGGACAGGGGAAGGTGGCTACACCTTC. Protein product: CASSTRTGEGGYTF.

The chain uses TRBV6-2 or TRBV6-3 and TRBJ2-3; D is undetermined. Trimming removed 5 bases at V and 1 base at J, with 13 bases between. From germline, CDR1 is MNHEY and CDR2 SVGEGT. The CDR3 is 15 amino acids. CDR3 loop: CASSQYQPRTDTQYF. The CDR3 coding sequence is TGTGCCAGCAGTCAATACCAACCTCGCACAGATACGCAGTATTTT.

The rearrangement uses TRBV29-1 and TRBJ1-1; D gene ambiguous. Trimming cost V 5 bases and J 0 bases, with 10 bases left between them. From germline, CDR1 is SQVTM and CDR2 ANQGSEA. This CDR3 has 13 amino acids. The CDR3 region is CSVSLRLNTEAFF. Here the CDR3 DNA reads TGCAGCGTTAGCCTTCGGCTGAACACTGAAGCTTTCTTT.

In DNA, the CDR3 is TGTGCCATCAGGACCGGGACTAGCGGGAGCACAGATACGCAGTATTTT. This translates into CAIRTGTSGSTDTQYF. The rearrangement joins TRBV10-3 to TRBJ2-3; 12 positions match TRBD2. Germline CDR1 is ENHRY and CDR2 is SYGVKD. J gave up 0 bases and V 6 bases, and 4 bases lay outside the gene matches. The CDR3 is 16 residues long.